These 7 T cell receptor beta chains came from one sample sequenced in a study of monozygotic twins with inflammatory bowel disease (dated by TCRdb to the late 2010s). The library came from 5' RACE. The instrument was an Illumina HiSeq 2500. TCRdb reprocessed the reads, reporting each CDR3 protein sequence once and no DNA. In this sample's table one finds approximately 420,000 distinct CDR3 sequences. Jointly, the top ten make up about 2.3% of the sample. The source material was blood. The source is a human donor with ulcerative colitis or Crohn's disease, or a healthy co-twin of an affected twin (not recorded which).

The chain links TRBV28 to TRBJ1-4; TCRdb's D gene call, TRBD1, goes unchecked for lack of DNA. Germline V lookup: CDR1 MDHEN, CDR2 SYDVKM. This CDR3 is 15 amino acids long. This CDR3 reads CASSPGGGLNEKLFF.

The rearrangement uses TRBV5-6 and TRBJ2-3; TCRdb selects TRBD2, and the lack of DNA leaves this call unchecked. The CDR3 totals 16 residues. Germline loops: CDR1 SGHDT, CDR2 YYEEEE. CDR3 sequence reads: CASSGGGGRAADTQYF.

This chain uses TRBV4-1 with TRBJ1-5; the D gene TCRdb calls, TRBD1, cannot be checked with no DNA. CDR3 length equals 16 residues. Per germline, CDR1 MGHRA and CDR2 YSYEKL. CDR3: CASSQESAGGNQPQHF.

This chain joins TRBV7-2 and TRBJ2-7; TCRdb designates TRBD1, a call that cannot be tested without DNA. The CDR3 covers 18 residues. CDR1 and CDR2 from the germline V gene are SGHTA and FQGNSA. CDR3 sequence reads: CASSLTDIGGSRTYEQYF.

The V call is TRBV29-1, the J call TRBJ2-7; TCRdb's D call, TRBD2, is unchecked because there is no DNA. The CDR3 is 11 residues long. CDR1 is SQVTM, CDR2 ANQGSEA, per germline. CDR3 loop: CSVWTSVEQYF.

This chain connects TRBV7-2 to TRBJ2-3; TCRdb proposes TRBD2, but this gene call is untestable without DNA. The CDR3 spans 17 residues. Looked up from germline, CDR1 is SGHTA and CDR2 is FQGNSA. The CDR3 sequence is CASSPSRGRGATDTQYF.

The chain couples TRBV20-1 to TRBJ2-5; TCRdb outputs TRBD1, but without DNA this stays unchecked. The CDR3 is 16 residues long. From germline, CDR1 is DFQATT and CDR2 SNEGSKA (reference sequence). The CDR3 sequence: CSARKPGTAPQETQYF.